Listed below are T cell receptor beta chains from one sample, sequenced in a study of blood T cell repertoires in COVID-19. Assay used: immunoSEQ multiplex PCR; TCRdb lists only in-frame clones, some missing. The sample consists of roughly 53,000 clones, 85% to 95% of them appearing once. Sequencing used peripheral blood. The origin of the receptors is a human donor in a cohort sampled during active COVID-19. Each CDR3 is given with its conserved first and last residue. Fields, in order: V gene, clone size, J gene, D gene, CDR3 protein, CDR3 DNA. A D gene is named only where the DNA matches it firmly. Clone size appears in some rows only: once, few, many, or a class for an expanded clone.

TRBV30	NA	TRBJ2-7	TRBD1	CAWSLLSGTGGLRGEQYF	TGTGCCTGGAGTCTTCTATCCGGGACAGGGGGCCTTCGGGGCGAGCAGTACTTC
TRBV28	NA	TRBJ2-7	NA	CASSPTGSTYEQYF	TGTGCCAGCTCCCCCACAGGGTCTACCTACGAGCAGTACTTC
TRBV6-2/TRBV6-3	NA	TRBJ2-1	NA	CASSYLRSQGEQFF	TGTGCCAGCAGTTACCTTCGCAGCCAGGGCGAGCAGTTCTTC
TRBV19	NA	TRBJ1-2	NA	CASSEDRNYGYTF	TGTGCCAGTTCAGAGGACAGAAACTATGGCTACACCTTC
TRBV5-6	NA	TRBJ1-3	NA	CASSLIRNTGNTIYF	TGTGCCAGCAGCTTGATCCGAAACACTGGAAACACCATATATTTT
TRBV30	NA	TRBJ2-7	TRBD2	CAWRTPGTSYEQYF	TGTGCCTGGAGAACCCCCGGGACTAGCTACGAGCAGTACTTC
TRBV29-1	NA	TRBJ2-3	NA	CSVSRGPPRDTQYF	TGCAGCGTGTCAAGAGGCCCACCAAGGGATACGCAGTATTTT
TRBV7-8	NA	TRBJ2-7	TRBD1	CASSRDRESSYEQYF	TGTGCCAGCAGCCGGGACAGGGAAAGCTCCTACGAGCAGTACTTC
TRBV19	few	TRBJ2-6	TRBD1	CASNPRGSSGANVLTF	TGTGCCAGTAACCCCAGGGGGTCCTCTGGGGCCAACGTCCTGACTTTC
TRBV5-4	NA	TRBJ1-5	NA	CASSSGRDNQPQHF	TGTGCCAGCAGCTCCGGACGGGACAATCAGCCCCAGCATTTT
TRBV25-1	once	TRBJ1-2	NA	CASIDETVNMGYTF	TGTGCCAGCATTGATGAGACAGTCAATATGGGCTACACCTTC
TRBV30	NA	TRBJ2-2	NA	CAWTQGPGELFF	TGTGCCTGGACTCAGGGGCCCGGGGAGCTGTTTTTT
TRBV15	NA	TRBJ2-1	TRBD2	CATSRVFRVAGDEQFF	TGTGCCACCAGCAGAGTTTTCCGGGTCGCGGGGGATGAGCAGTTCTTC
TRBV30	NA	TRBJ1-1	NA	CAWRKSWAGLDTEAFF	TGTGCCTGGAGGAAAAGTTGGGCAGGCCTGGACACTGAAGCTTTCTTT
TRBV11-3	NA	TRBJ1-5	TRBD1	CARDSKGQGIWNQPQHF	TGTGCCAGGGACTCGAAGGGACAGGGAATTTGGAATCAGCCCCAGCATTTT
TRBV10-3	NA	TRBJ1-2	TRBD1	CAISDRAADYGYTF	TGTGCCATCAGCGACAGGGCGGCTGACTATGGCTACACCTTC
TRBV5-4	NA	TRBJ2-2	TRBD2	CASSLVFGGSGELFF	TGTGCCAGCAGCTTGGTTTTCGGGGGGTCTGGGGAGCTGTTTTTT
TRBV19	NA	TRBJ2-7	TRBD2	CASSRPGGPRYEQYF	TGTGCCAGTAGTCGCCCGGGAGGGCCTCGTTACGAGCAGTACTTC
TRBV7-3	few	TRBJ2-3	NA	CASSINSGKDTQYF	TGTGCCAGCAGCATAAACTCCGGGAAAGATACGCAGTATTTT
TRBV27	NA	TRBJ2-3	NA	CASNGQGEGDTQYF	TGTGCCAGCAATGGGCAGGGTGAAGGAGATACGCAGTATTTT
TRBV12-3/TRBV12-4	NA	TRBJ1-2	NA	CASSFSVYGYTF	TGTGCCAGCAGTTTTTCTGTTTATGGCTACACCTTC
TRBV9	NA	TRBJ2-3	TRBD1	CASSVGTGLGTDTQYF	TGTGCCAGCAGCGTAGGGACAGGTCTCGGCACAGATACGCAGTATTTT
TRBV4-3	NA	TRBJ2-3	NA	CASSQDRAVARGLYF	TGCGCCAGCAGCCAAGATCGGGCGGTCGCAAGAGGACTGTATTTT
TRBV14	NA	TRBJ1-1	NA	CASSQEAIGGEAFF	TGTGCCAGCAGCCAAGAGGCGATCGGCGGTGAAGCTTTCTTT
TRBV5-1	NA	TRBJ2-3	NA	CASSLLGSPRAQYF	TGCGCCAGCAGCTTGTTGGGCAGCCCAAGAGCGCAGTATTTT
TRBV28	few	TRBJ1-1	TRBD1	CASSDLGTGMNTEAFF	TGTGCCAGCAGTGACCTCGGGACAGGGATGAACACTGAAGCTTTCTTT
TRBV11-2	NA	TRBJ1-2	TRBD1	CASRIPGQGAYNYGYTF	TGTGCCAGCAGAATTCCGGGACAGGGCGCTTATAACTATGGCTACACCTTC
TRBV6-5	NA	TRBJ1-3	NA	CASSLGSEVGNTIYF	TGTGCCAGCAGCCTCGGCTCTGAGGTGGGAAACACCATATATTTT
TRBV28	NA	TRBJ2-5	TRBD1	CASSTAGTGATETQYF	TGTGCCAGCAGTACAGCCGGGACAGGGGCCACTGAGACCCAGTACTTC